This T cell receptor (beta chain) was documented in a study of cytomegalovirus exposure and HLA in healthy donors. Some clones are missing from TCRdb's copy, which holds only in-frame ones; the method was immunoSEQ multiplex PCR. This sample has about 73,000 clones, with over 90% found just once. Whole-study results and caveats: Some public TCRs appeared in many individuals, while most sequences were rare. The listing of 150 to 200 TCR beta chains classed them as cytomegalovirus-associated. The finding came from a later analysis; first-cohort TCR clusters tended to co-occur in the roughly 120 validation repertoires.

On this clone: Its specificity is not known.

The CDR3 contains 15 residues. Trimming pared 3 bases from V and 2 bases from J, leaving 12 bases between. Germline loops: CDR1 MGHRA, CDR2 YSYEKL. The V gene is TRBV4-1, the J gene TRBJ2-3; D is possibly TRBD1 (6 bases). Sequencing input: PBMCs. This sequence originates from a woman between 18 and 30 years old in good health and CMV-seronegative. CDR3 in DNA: TGCGCCAGCAGCCAGGACAGCCATTACACAGATACGCAGTATTTT. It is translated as CASSQDSHYTDTQYF.